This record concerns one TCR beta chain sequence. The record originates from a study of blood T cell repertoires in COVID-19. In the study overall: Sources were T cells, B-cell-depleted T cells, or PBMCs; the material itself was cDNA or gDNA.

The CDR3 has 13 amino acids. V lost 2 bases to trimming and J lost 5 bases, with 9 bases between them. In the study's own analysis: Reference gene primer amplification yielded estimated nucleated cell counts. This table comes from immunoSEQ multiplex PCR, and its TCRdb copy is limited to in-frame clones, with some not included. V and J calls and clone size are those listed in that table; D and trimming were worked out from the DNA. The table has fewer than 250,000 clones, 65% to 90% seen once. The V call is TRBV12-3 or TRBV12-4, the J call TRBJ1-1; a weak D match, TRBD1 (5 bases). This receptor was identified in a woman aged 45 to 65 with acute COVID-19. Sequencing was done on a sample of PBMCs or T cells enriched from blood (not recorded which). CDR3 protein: CASSLPGLTEAFF. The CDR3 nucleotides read TGTGCCAGCAGTTTACCAGGGTTAACTGAAGCTTTCTTT.